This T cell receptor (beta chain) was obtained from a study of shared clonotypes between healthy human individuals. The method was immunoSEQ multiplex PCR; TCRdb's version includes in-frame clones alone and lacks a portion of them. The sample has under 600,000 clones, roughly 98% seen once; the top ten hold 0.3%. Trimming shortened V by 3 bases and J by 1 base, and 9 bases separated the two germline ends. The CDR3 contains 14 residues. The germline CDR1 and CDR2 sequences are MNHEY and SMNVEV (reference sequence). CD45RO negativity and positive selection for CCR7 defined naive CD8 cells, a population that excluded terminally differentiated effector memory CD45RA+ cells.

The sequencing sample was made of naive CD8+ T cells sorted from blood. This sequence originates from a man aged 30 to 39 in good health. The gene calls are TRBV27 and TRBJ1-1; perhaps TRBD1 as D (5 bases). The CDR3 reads CASSLAGSNTEAFF. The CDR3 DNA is TGTGCCAGCAGTTTGGCAGGGTCGAACACTGAAGCTTTCTTT.